The 7 T cell receptor beta chains in this list originate from one sample, sequenced in a study of siplizumab effects on memory and regulatory T cells. Clones were sequenced by immunoSEQ multiplex PCR, and TCRdb holds only the in-frame ones, with some missing. This table has around 100,000 clones, 85% to 95% appearing once. Sequencing was performed on non-Treg CD4+ T cells sorted from blood. These receptor sequences come from a human donor in good health.

V gene TRBV7-9 combines with J gene TRBJ2-1, with 8 bases lining up with TRBD2. The CDR3 length is 18 residues. Germline V gives CDR1 SEHNR, CDR2 FQNEAQ (reference sequence). With V trimmed by 1 base and J by 3 bases, 11 bases remained unmatched. CDR3 region: CASSLDRLLAGIYNEQFF. CDR3 DNA sequence: TGTGCCAGCAGCTTAGATCGGTTGTTAGCGGGGATCTACAATGAGCAGTTCTTC. Full variable domain (missing parts from reference TRBV7-9 and TRBJ2-1): DTGVSQNPRHKITKRGQNVTFRCDPISEHNRLYWYRQTLGQGPEFLTYFQNEAQLEKSRLLSDRFSAERPKGSFSTLEIQRTEQGDSAMYLCASSLDRLLAGIYNEQFFGPGTRLTVL.

The chain links TRBV9 to TRBJ2-6; perhaps TRBD1 as D (7 bases). V was clipped by 1 base and J by 0 bases, with 14 bases between them. CDR1 and CDR2 (germline): SGDLS, YYNGEE. CDR3 length: 18 residues. CDR3 region: CASSVLPGGGSGANVLTF. The DNA for the CDR3 is TGTGCCAGCAGCGTATTGCCAGGGGGAGGCTCTGGGGCCAACGTCCTGACTTTC.

The genes are TRBV15 and TRBJ1-1; D is unresolved. The CDR3 loop spans 13 amino acids. The germline gives CDR1 LNHNV, CDR2 YYDKDF (reference sequence). V gave up 1 base and J gave up 0 bases, with 3 bases separating them. CDR3 sequence (DNA): TGTGCCACCAGCAGAGGAGTGAACACTGAAGCTTTCTTT. Residues: CATSRGVNTEAFF.

The chain recombines TRBV2 with TRBJ1-2; D unclear. The length of the CDR3 is 14 residues. V was shortened by 5 bases and J by 7 bases, with 17 bases between the two germline ends. From germline, CDR1 is SNHLY and CDR2 FYNNEI. CDR3 sequence: CASSPSPLRGGYTF. Written as DNA, the CDR3 is TGTGCCAGCAGTCCCAGTCCGCTCCGCGGTGGCTACACCTTC.

V gene TRBV30 combines with J gene TRBJ1-2; 8 positions agree with TRBD1. The ends lost 6 bases at V and 3 bases at J; junction bases unmatched: 9. The germline V gene has CDR1 GTSNPN and CDR2 SVGIG (reference sequence). The CDR3 contains 14 residues. CDR3 coding DNA: TGTGCCTGCCGACAGGGGAGATATCACTATGGCTACACCTTC. Translating it yields CACRQGRYHYGYTF.

The genes are TRBV27 and TRBJ2-5; a weak D match, TRBD1 (5 bases). V lost 0 bases, J lost 4 bases, and 12 bases lay in between. The germline gives CDR1 MNHEY, CDR2 SMNVEV (reference sequence). The CDR3 covers 15 residues. The CDR3 region has the DNA TGTGCCAGCAGTTTATCGATGGCAGGGCGAGAGACCCAGTACTTC. Its translation is CASSLSMAGRETQYF.

V usage is TRBV7-6 and J usage is TRBJ1-1, with D maybe TRBD1 (5 bases). Germline loops: CDR1 SGHVS, CDR2 FNYEAQ. The CDR3 is 16 residues long. Between the trimmed V and J ends, which lost 0 bases and 0 bases, there was a span of 11 bases. Here the CDR3 reads CASSLAGGTVNTEAFF. Written as DNA, the CDR3 is TGTGCCAGCAGCTTAGCGGGAGGGACGGTGAACACTGAAGCTTTCTTT. Variable domain in full (rest from reference TRBV7-6 and TRBJ1-1): GAGVSQSPRYKVTKRGQDVALRCDPISGHVSLYWYRQALGQGPEFLTYFNYEAQQDKSGLPNDRFSAERPEGSISTLTIQRTEQRDSAMYRCASSLAGGTVNTEAFFGQGTRLTVV.